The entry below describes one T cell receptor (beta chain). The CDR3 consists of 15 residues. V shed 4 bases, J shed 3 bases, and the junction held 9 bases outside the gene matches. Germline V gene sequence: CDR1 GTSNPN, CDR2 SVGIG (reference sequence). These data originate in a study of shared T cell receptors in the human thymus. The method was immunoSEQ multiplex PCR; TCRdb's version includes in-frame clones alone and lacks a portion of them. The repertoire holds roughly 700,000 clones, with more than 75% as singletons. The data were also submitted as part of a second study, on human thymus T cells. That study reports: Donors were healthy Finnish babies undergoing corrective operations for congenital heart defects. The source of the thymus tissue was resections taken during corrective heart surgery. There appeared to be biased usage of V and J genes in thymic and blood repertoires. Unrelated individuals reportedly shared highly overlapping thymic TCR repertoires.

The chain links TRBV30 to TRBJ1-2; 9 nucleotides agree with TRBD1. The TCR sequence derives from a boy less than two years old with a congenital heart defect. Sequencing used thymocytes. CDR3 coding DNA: TGTGCCTGGAACCTGACAGGGGGAAGGGACTATGGCTACACCTTC. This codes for CAWNLTGGRDYGYTF. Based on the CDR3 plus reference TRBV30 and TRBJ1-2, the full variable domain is SQTIHQWPATLVQPVGSPLSLECTVEGTSNPNLYWYRQAAGRGLQLLFYSVGIGQISSEVPQNLSASRPQDRQFILSSKKLLLSDSGFYLCAWNLTGGRDYGYTFGSGTRLTVV.